These 30 T cell receptor beta chains were sequenced from one sample in a study of beta chain features in type 1 diabetes (dated by TCRdb to 2017 to 2018). Receptor libraries were prepared by the immunoSEQ multiplex PCR assay. The entire amount of isolated RNA was reverse transcribed using the High Capacity cDNA Reverse Transcription Kit, so the sequenced TCRB transcripts were expressed ones. TCRdb stores this immuneACCESS table with in-frame sequences only. Part of the clones is absent; in the studies checked, under half of the shortfall reflects unresolved V genes, and no reason is known for the rest. Here the sample has about 900,000 clones; roughly a sixth occur a single time. Together, the top ten hold 0.023% of the sample. The material sequenced was naive CD4+ T cells from blood. The cell subset or site label, read with the paper, signifies: true naive CD4+ T cells. The receptors stem from a woman younger than 30 in good health.

The chain combines TRBV29-1 with TRBJ2-3, with no clear D. The CDR3 spans 10 residues. V lost 7 bases to trimming and J lost 2 bases, with 4 bases between them. Looked up from germline, CDR1 is SQVTM and CDR2 is ANQGSEA. CDR3 region: CSAITDTQYF. The CDR3 DNA is TGCAGCGCGATCACAGATACGCAGTATTTT.

The gene calls are TRBV5-1 and TRBJ2-2; a weak D match, TRBD1 (6 bases). Germline values: CDR1 SGHRS, CDR2 YFSETQ. V lost 4 bases, J lost 1 base, and 14 bases lay in between. The CDR3 spans 16 residues. CDR3 bases: TGCGCCAGCAGCCCGGGTCCGGGACAGAACACCGGGGAGCTGTTTTTT. It encodes CASSPGPGQNTGELFF.

This clone was counted only a few times. The chain links TRBV28 to TRBJ2-3; 9 bases map to TRBD1. Trimming cost V 6 bases and J 5 bases; bases outside gene matches: 9. This CDR3 region has 15 residues. Germline assignment: CDR1 MDHEN and CDR2 SYDVKM. CDR3 DNA: TGTGCCAGCAGCCCCGGGACAGGGCCTCGAGATACGCAGTATTTT. This translates into CASSPGTGPRDTQYF.

V gene TRBV9 combines with J gene TRBJ2-1, with 11 bases aligning to TRBD2. Germline V CDR1 and CDR2: SGDLS, YYNGEE. The CDR3 spans 16 residues. V was pared by 3 bases and J by 4 bases, with 6 bases of the junction left unmatched. In DNA, the CDR3 is TGTGCCAGCAGCGCTCTAGCGGGAGGAGGATACAATGAGCAGTTCTTC. Amino acid sequence: CASSALAGGGYNEQFF.

The rearrangement links TRBV9 to TRBJ2-3, with a tentative D call TRBD2 (5 bases). This CDR3 region has 11 residues. V lost 5 bases to trimming and J lost 11 bases, with 12 bases between them. Looked up from germline, CDR1 is SGDLS and CDR2 is YYNGEE. This CDR3 is CASSPGIGQYF. In DNA form, the CDR3 reads TGTGCCAGCAGTCCCGGGATCGGGCAGTATTTT.

This clone was detected only once. The chain combines TRBV5-6 with TRBJ1-1; D is uncertain. Trimming took 0 bases from V and 4 from J, leaving 7 bases between them. This CDR3 has 13 residues. Germline V gives CDR1 SGHDT, CDR2 YYEEEE. In nucleotides, the CDR3 is TGTGCCAGCAGCTTGGATGGGAGCACTGAAGCTTTCTTT. Protein sequence: CASSLDGSTEAFF. The whole variable domain, filled in from reference TRBV5-6 and TRBJ1-1, reads DAGVTQSPTHLIKTRGQQVTLRCSPKSGHDTVSWYQQALGQGPQFIFQYYEEEERQRGNFPDRFSGHQFPNYSSELNVNALLLGDSALYLCASSLDGSTEAFFGQGTRLTVV.

This clone was counted between two and nine times. The J gene is TRBJ1-2, the V gene TRBV7-2, with D possibly being TRBD1 (5 bases). This CDR3 comprises 15 residues. The germline gives CDR1 SGHTA, CDR2 FQGNSA. Trimming removed 3 bases from V and 4 bases from J, with 15 bases in between. As DNA, the CDR3 is TGTGCCAGCAGCTTGGGGCTGAGGCAAGGCTATGGCTACACCTTC. Protein: CASSLGLRQGYGYTF.

This clone turned up a few times. The V and J genes are TRBV2 and TRBJ2-7; maybe TRBD2 (6 bases). CDR3 length: 12 amino acids. Looked up from germline, CDR1 is SNHLY and CDR2 is FYNNEI. V was pared by 4 bases and J by 5 bases, with 9 bases between. The CDR3 loop reads CASSVRRDEQYF. In nucleotides, the CDR3 is TGTGCCAGCAGTGTCAGGAGGGACGAGCAGTACTTC. Combining the CDR3 with reference TRBV2 and TRBJ2-7 gives the whole variable domain EPEVTQTPSHQVTQMGQEVILRCVPISNHLYFYWYRQILGQKVEFLVSFYNNEISEKSEIFDDQFSVERPDGSNFTLKIRSTKLEDSAMYFCASSVRRDEQYFGPGTRLTVT.

This clone was seen a handful of times. This chain connects TRBV6-6 to TRBJ2-3, with 8 bases matching TRBD1. The CDR3 sequence is 16 residues long. Germline values: CDR1 MNHNY, CDR2 SVGAGI (reference sequence). J gave up 0 bases and V 6 bases, and 8 bases lay outside the gene matches. CDR3 DNA: TGTGCCAGCAGAATCGCAGGGGGCCCTAGCACAGATACGCAGTATTTT. It specifies CASRIAGGPSTDTQYF.

The rearrangement uses TRBV6-1 and TRBJ2-4, with no clear D. V gave up 7 bases and J gave up 10 bases, with 5 bases separating them. The CDR3 consists of 9 residues. Looked up from germline, CDR1 is MNHNS and CDR2 is SASEGT. CDR3 amino acids: CASKEIQYF. DNA of the CDR3: TGTGCCAGCAAAGAAATTCAGTACTTC.

About this clone itself: The germline gene is not matched at one end of the junction; a read error may be the cause. The J gene is TRBJ2-1, the V gene TRBV28; 11 bases fit TRBD2. This CDR3 has 17 residues. The germline V gene encodes CDR1 MDHEN and CDR2 SYDVKM. CDR3 nucleotide sequence: TGTGCCAGCAGGAGTAGCGGGAGGGCGGCATATCACAATCAGCAGTTCTTC. Translation gives CASRSSGRAAYHNQQFF.

This rearrangement joins TRBV5-1 to TRBJ1-1; the D gene is possibly TRBD1 (5 bases). V was trimmed by 0 bases and J by 10 bases, leaving 10 bases between them. The germline V gene encodes CDR1 SGHRS and CDR2 YFSETQ. The CDR3 has 12 residues. The CDR3 region is CASSLDRLAAFF. CDR3 nucleotide sequence: TGCGCCAGCAGCTTGGACAGGTTGGCAGCTTTCTTT.

This clone was counted a few times. This CDR3 reads CASSYSVADHTDTQYF. The CDR3 coding sequence is TGTGCCAGCAGTTACTCAGTAGCGGACCATACAGATACGCAGTATTTT. The chain has TRBV6-6 and TRBJ2-3; TRBD2 is a possible D gene (6 bases). V was pared by 0 bases and J by 3 bases, with 13 bases between. Germline CDR1 is MNHNY and CDR2 is SVGAGI (reference sequence). This CDR3 has 16 residues.

This rearrangement joins TRBV11-2 to TRBJ1-1; D is unclear. Germline lookup yields CDR1 SGHAT and CDR2 FQNNGV. This CDR3 has 15 residues. The germline V and J ends were trimmed by 1 base and 1 base, with 10 bases remaining between them. The CDR3 spells CASSLGFARNTEAFF. CDR3 DNA: TGTGCCAGCAGCTTAGGATTCGCAAGGAACACTGAAGCTTTCTTT.

V usage is TRBV19 and J usage is TRBJ1-5; D gene ambiguous. V was pared by 5 bases and J by 3 bases, with 8 bases between. CDR3 size: 13 residues. Germline V gene data show CDR1 as LNHDA and CDR2 as SQIVND (reference sequence). The CDR3 region is CASSQQDNQPQHF. CDR3 nucleotide sequence: TGTGCCAGTAGTCAGCAGGACAATCAGCCCCAGCATTTT.

This clone was counted between two and nine times. J is TRBJ2-7 and V is TRBV6-5; possibly TRBD1 or TRBD2 for D (5 bases each). Germline CDR1 and CDR2: MNHEY and SVGAGI. With 3 bases removed from V and 3 bases from J, the gap between germline ends came to 18 bases. CDR3 length: 16 amino acids. The CDR3 region is CASSYSFRSGLYEQYF. CDR3 in DNA: TGTGCCAGCAGTTATTCTTTCAGGTCGGGGCTCTACGAGCAGTACTTC.

This sequence joins TRBV2 and TRBJ1-2, with D perhaps matching TRBD1 (5 bases). The CDR3 length is 14 residues. Germline V lookup: CDR1 SNHLY, CDR2 FYNNEI. Trimming shortened V by 10 bases and J by 8 bases, and 23 bases separated the two germline ends. CDR3 coding DNA: TGTGCCATCCTCCGGGACGCCCAGTTCGGGGGCTACACCTTC. As protein: CAILRDAQFGGYTF.

The chain links TRBV27 to TRBJ1-5; 10 bases align to TRBD1. Germline V gives CDR1 MNHEY, CDR2 SMNVEV (reference sequence). V lost 6 bases, J lost 5 bases, and 4 bases stayed unmatched. The CDR3 sequence is 14 residues long. Written as DNA, the CDR3 is TGTGCCAGCAGCAGGGACAGGGGCCATCAGCCCCAGCATTTT. As protein: CASSRDRGHQPQHF.

This clone was picked up a small number of times. This CDR3 is CASSLNSGKETQYF. CDR3 coding DNA: TGTGCCAGCAGCCTCAATAGCGGAAAAGAGACCCAGTACTTC. The rearrangement uses TRBV7-2 and TRBJ2-5, with a tentative D call TRBD2 (6 bases). The CDR3 loop spans 14 amino acids. The germline V gene encodes CDR1 SGHTA and CDR2 FQGNSA. Trimming removed 5 bases at V and 3 bases at J, with 13 bases between. Full variable domain (outside the CDR3, taken from reference TRBV7-2 and TRBJ2-5): GAGVSQSPSNKVTEKGKDVELRCDPISGHTALYWYRQSLGQGLEFLIYFQGNSAPDKSGLPSDRFSAERTGGSVSTLTIQRTQQEDSAVYLCASSLNSGKETQYFGPGTRLLVL.

The chain employs TRBV14 and TRBJ1-3; D remains unclear. This CDR3 comprises 15 residues. Germline V gene data show CDR1 as SGHDN and CDR2 as FVKESK. Trimming removed 1 base from V and 0 bases from J, with 7 bases in between. The CDR3 region is CASSQVRTSGNTIYF. As DNA, the CDR3 is TGTGCCAGCAGCCAAGTACGGACCTCTGGAAACACCATATATTTT.

J is TRBJ2-7 and V is TRBV10-3; 8 bases fit TRBD1. Per germline, CDR1 ENHRY and CDR2 SYGVKD. With 6 bases clipped from V and 7 bases from J, the junction kept 11 bases outside the gene matches. There are 14 residues in the CDR3. CDR3 sequence: CAISNGQGDWEQYF. The CDR3 region has the DNA TGTGCCATCAGCAATGGACAGGGTGATTGGGAGCAGTACTTC.

This clone has only a few counts. At the DNA level, this CDR3 is encoded by other sequences in the same sample as well. The V and J genes are TRBV5-4 and TRBJ2-5; unclear D gene. Germline values: CDR1 SGHNT, CDR2 YYREEE (reference sequence). The CDR3 contains 13 residues. The V end was cut by 1 base, the J end by 2 bases, with 6 bases between. The CDR3 coding sequence is TGTGCCAGCAGCTTGAGTCCACAAGAGACCCAGTACTTC. It translates to CASSLSPQETQYF.

About this clone: Different DNA sequences within this sample yield the same CDR3. This rearrangement joins TRBV5-4 to TRBJ1-4, with 9 bases identical to TRBD1. Trimming removed 5 bases from V and 5 bases from J; junction bases left unmatched: 4. This CDR3 has 14 residues. CDR1 is SGHNT and CDR2 is YYREEE in the germline V gene (reference sequence). The CDR3 sequence: CASSQGTGNEKLFF. CDR3 in DNA: TGTGCCAGCAGTCAAGGGACAGGGAATGAAAAACTGTTTTTT.

The CDR3 DNA is TGCGCCAGCACACGAGACGGACGGCCTACCTACGAGCAGTACTTC. This gives the protein CASTRDGRPTYEQYF. V is TRBV5-1 and J is TRBJ2-7; D is uncertain. Germline V lookup: CDR1 SGHRS, CDR2 YFSETQ. The CDR3 consists of 15 residues. The ends were cut back, 6 bases at V and 2 bases at J, with 18 bases in the middle.

This clone appeared a few times. The chain has TRBV11-2 and TRBJ2-7; perhaps TRBD2 as D (5 bases). The V gene's germline CDR1 is SGHAT and CDR2 FQNNGV. There are 14 residues in the CDR3. V was shortened by 4 bases and J by 0 bases, with 10 bases between the two germline ends. As DNA, the CDR3 is TGTGCCAGCAGCTCAACTAGGGCCTCCTACGAGCAGTACTTC. Translation gives CASSSTRASYEQYF.

This clone was detected only a few times. An end of the junction does not agree with germline; a read error may underlie this. The J gene is TRBJ2-5, the V gene TRBV7-7, with 14 positions matching TRBD2. The CDR3 consists of 15 residues. The germline gives CDR1 SSHAT, CDR2 FNYEAQ (reference sequence). The CDR3 bases are TGTGCTAGCAGCGGGACTAGCGGGAGCTGGGAGACCCAGTACTTC. It is translated as CASSGTSGSWETQYF.

The chain is built from TRBV19 and TRBJ2-7, with TRBD2 matching over 8 bases. Germline V gives CDR1 LNHDA, CDR2 SQIVND (reference sequence). The CDR3 loop spans 13 amino acids. V was pared by 4 bases and J by 6 bases, with 5 bases of the junction left unmatched. The chain's CDR3 is CASSTGTSREQYF. For the CDR3, the DNA is TGTGCCAGTAGTACCGGGACTAGTCGCGAGCAGTACTTC.

This chain joins TRBV18 and TRBJ1-2; unclear D gene. Germline loops: CDR1 KGHSH, CDR2 LQKENI. V gave up 3 bases and J gave up 4 bases, with 18 bases separating them. CDR3 length: 16 amino acids. CDR3 nucleotide sequence: TGTGCCAGCTCACCGGCAGGAGGGTCTTGGGGCTATGGCTACACCTTC. Protein sequence: CASSPAGGSWGYGYTF.

Points on this clone: The same CDR3 can be traced to other DNA sequences in this sample. The chain has TRBV27 and TRBJ2-7; D ambiguous. CDR1 is MNHEY, CDR2 SMNVEV, per germline (reference sequence). V lost 3 bases and J lost 3, with 9 bases in between. This CDR3 is 13 amino acids long. CDR3 sequence reads: CASSLRQNYEQYF. In nucleotides, the CDR3 is TGTGCCAGCAGTTTGCGGCAGAACTACGAGCAGTACTTC.

The chain combines TRBV7-9 with TRBJ2-3; D may be TRBD2 (6 bases). Germline-derived CDR1 and CDR2 are SEHNR and FQNEAQ (reference sequence). CDR3 length: 13 amino acids. The V end lost 3 bases, the J end lost 4 bases, and 8 bases lay between the germline ends. CDR3 nucleotides: TGTGCCAGCAGCTTCGGGAGTTCAGATACGCAGTATTTT. Translating gives CASSFGSSDTQYF. Drawing the rest from reference TRBV7-9 and TRBJ2-3, the complete variable domain is DTGVSQNPRHKITKRGQNVTFRCDPISEHNRLYWYRQTLGQGPEFLTYFQNEAQLEKSRLLSDRFSAERPKGSFSTLEIQRTEQGDSAMYLCASSFGSSDTQYFGPGTRLTVL.